These 19 T cell receptor beta chains share one sample of origin, sequenced in a study of T cells after yellow fever vaccination (dated by TCRdb to about 2019). Receptors were amplified or captured by 5' RACE. The sequencing machine was an Illumina HiSeq 2500. TCRdb passed the public sequencing reads through fastp at Q25 and MiXCR, retaining productive beta sequences. Rows matching on CDR3 protein sequence are summarized as one entry with the most common DNA and genes. The sample yields just under 85,000 distinct CDR3 sequences; approximately 12% were counted once. Together, the top ten hold about 22% of the sample. What the treatment or condition label conveys for this sample: live attenuated yellow fever vaccine strain. The sequences come from CD8+ T cells not binding an NS4B(214-222) dextramer, sorted from PBMCs, collected 21 days after the first yellow fever vaccination. The sample's cell subset or site label is to be understood as: NS4B epitope dextramer-negative CD8 T cells. The source is a man aged 18 to 29 who received the YFV17D yellow fever vaccine.

The rearrangement joins TRBV19 to TRBJ2-2; 11 nucleotides match TRBD2. The V gene's germline CDR1 is LNHDA and CDR2 SQIVND (reference sequence). There are 16 residues in the CDR3. The ends lost 3 bases at V and 6 bases at J; junction bases unmatched: 6. The CDR3 is CASSISGTSGAGELFF. The CDR3 DNA sequence: TGTGCCAGTAGTATTTCCGGGACTAGCGGAGCCGGGGAGCTGTTTTTT.

This clonotype was found a few times. The chain combines TRBV10-2 with TRBJ1-5; no reliable D call. CDR3 size: 13 residues. Trimming pared 5 bases from V and 4 bases from J, leaving 9 bases between. Germline loops: CDR1 WSHSY, CDR2 SAAADI. CDR3 region: CASSKYGNQPQHF. DNA of the CDR3: TGCGCCAGCAGTAAGTACGGGAATCAGCCCCAGCATTTT.

This clonotype was detected only a few times. The chain joins TRBV7-3 to TRBJ2-3; D uncertain. V was cut by 4 bases and J by 0 bases, with 17 bases left in between. CDR1 and CDR2 from the germline V gene are SGHTA and FQGTGA. The CDR3 extends over 17 amino acids. Here the CDR3 DNA reads TGTGCCAGCAGCTATTACGGGCGGCCAACTAGCACAGATACGCAGTATTTT. Translating it yields CASSYYGRPTSTDTQYF.

This clonotype has just a few counts. The rearrangement uses TRBV6-5 and TRBJ1-4, with TRBD1 matching 8 bases. CDR1 and CDR2 (germline): MNHEY, SVGAGI. The CDR3 runs to 17 residues. Trimming removed 1 base from V and 6 bases from J; junction bases left unmatched: 10. CDR3 in DNA: TGTGCCAGCAGTTACTTGGGCAGGGGGCTGATATATGAAAAACTGTTTTTT. Its protein is CASSYLGRGLIYEKLFF.

This clonotype was detected a few times. V and J are TRBV6-1 and TRBJ2-7; 11 bases agree with TRBD2. V lost 8 bases, J lost 4 bases, and 10 bases stayed unmatched. Germline CDR1 is MNHNS and CDR2 is SASEGT. The CDR3 consists of 15 residues. The CDR3 DNA follows: TGTGCCAGCTCCCGGTTGGGGACTAGCGGATACGAGCAGTACGTC. This sequence encodes CASSRLGTSGYEQYV.

This chain uses TRBV13 with TRBJ2-3; D gene uncertain. CDR3 length: 14 residues. Germline loops: CDR1 PRHDT, CDR2 FYEKMQ (reference sequence). Trimming took off 6 bases at V and 6 bases at J, with 16 bases between the two ends. The CDR3 coding sequence is TGTGCCAGCAGTCCTGAAGGATCCGTTGATACGCAGTATTTT. Residues: CASSPEGSVDTQYF.

This rearrangement joins TRBV12-3 or TRBV12-4 to TRBJ2-7; D unresolved. This CDR3 contains 12 residues. Trimming stripped 5 bases from V and 0 bases from J, with 5 bases between. The CDR3 DNA reads TGTGCCAGCAGTGACGTCTCCTACGAGCAGTACTTC. This gives the protein CASSDVSYEQYF.

The chain carries TRBV7-9 and TRBJ2-2; D may be TRBD2 (6 bases). Germline CDR1 reads SEHNR; CDR2 reads FQNEAQ (reference sequence). The germline V and J ends were trimmed by 5 bases and 6 bases, with 13 bases remaining between them. The CDR3 is 14 residues long. The CDR3 DNA follows: TGTGCCAGCAGCGAGACTAGGGCCCCCGGGGAGCTGTTTTTT. This sequence encodes CASSETRAPGELFF.

This clonotype has a handful of counts. V is TRBV4-1 and J is TRBJ2-1; 13 nucleotides agree with TRBD2. V lost 1 base to trimming and J lost 6 bases; unmatched junction nucleotides: 21. CDR1 MGHRA and CDR2 YSYEKL come from the germline V gene. CDR3 length equals 22 residues. The DNA of the CDR3 is TGCGCCAGCAGCCAAGGGGGCAACACGGGACTAGCGGGGATCCTCGGGATCAATGAGCAGTTCTTC. This translates into CASSQGGNTGLAGILGINEQFF.

CDR3 sequence reads: CASSYTGTQETQYF. For the CDR3, the DNA is TGTGCCAGCAGTTACACCGGGACGCAAGAGACCCAGTACTTC. The chain recombines TRBV6-5 with TRBJ2-5; possibly TRBD1 or TRBD2 for D (5 bases each). This CDR3 is built from 14 residues. Between the trimmed V and J ends, which lost 2 bases and 2 bases, there was a span of 9 bases. The V gene's germline CDR1 is MNHEY and CDR2 SVGAGI.

The genes are TRBV27 and TRBJ2-7; 11 positions agree with TRBD1. CDR1 is MNHEY, CDR2 SMNVEV, per germline (reference sequence). J lost 5 bases, V lost 6 bases, and 9 bases had no gene match. The CDR3 has 15 residues. CDR3 in DNA: TGTGCCAGCAGGATAGGGACAGGGGGTTTGCACGAGCAGTACTTC. Translating gives CASRIGTGGLHEQYF.

This clonotype has only a few counts. The CDR3 DNA reads TGTGCCAGCAGCTGGGAATTGAGCTCTGGAAACACCATATATTTT. Its translation is CASSWELSSGNTIYF. The rearrangement uses TRBV7-6 and TRBJ1-3; no clear D gene. V lost 4 bases and J lost 0, with 10 bases in between. In germline, CDR1 is SGHVS, CDR2 FNYEAQ. CDR3 length: 15 amino acids.

The chain recombines TRBV20-1 with TRBJ2-3; a weak D match, TRBD2 (6 bases). V was trimmed by 2 bases and J by 11 bases, leaving 17 bases between them. The germline V gene has CDR1 DFQATT and CDR2 SNEGSKA (reference sequence). This CDR3 comprises 13 residues. Written as DNA, the CDR3 is TGCAGTGCTAGAACCCCGGGGGTCTACTGGCAGTATTTT. Residues: CSARTPGVYWQYF.

This sequence joins TRBV12-3 or TRBV12-4 and TRBJ2-1, with 10 bases lining up with TRBD1. The CDR3 has 15 amino acids. V shed 3 bases and J 5 bases; nucleotides not matched to a gene: 4. The CDR3 DNA is TGTGCCAGCAGTTTCGAGGGACAGGGGAACAATGAGCAGTTCTTC. Its protein product is CASSFEGQGNNEQFF.

This clonotype was counted a few times. The chain employs TRBV7-9 and TRBJ1-1, with a possible D match to TRBD1 (5 bases). Trimming shortened V by 4 bases and J by 1 base, and 19 bases separated the two germline ends. Germline V gene lookup returns CDR1 SEHNR and CDR2 FQNEAQ (reference sequence). The CDR3 covers 17 residues. As DNA, the CDR3 is TGTGCCAGCAGCTCTACTTCCCGGAATACAGGGAACACTGAAGCTTTCTTT. Translated: CASSSTSRNTGNTEAFF.

This rearrangement joins TRBV10-3 to TRBJ2-3, with 13 bases lining up with TRBD2. Trimming at V came to 11 bases and at J to 0 bases, leaving 11 bases not matched to a gene. Germline CDR1 ENHRY, CDR2 SYGVKD. The length of the CDR3 is 17 residues. The CDR3: CASGTSGESASTDTQYF. Written as DNA, the CDR3 is TGTGCCTCCGGGACTAGCGGGGAATCCGCTAGCACAGATACGCAGTATTTT.

The J gene is TRBJ2-3, the V gene TRBV7-8; D uncertain. V lost 1 base and J lost 5, with 10 bases in between. Germline CDR1 SGHVS, CDR2 FQNEAQ. The CDR3 extends over 14 amino acids. The DNA of the CDR3 is TGTGCCAGCAGCTTAGGAGGCTCAGAAGATACGCAGTATTTT. This encodes CASSLGGSEDTQYF.

V usage is TRBV5-1 and J usage is TRBJ2-5; D uncertain. The V end lost 1 base, the J end lost 1 base, and 11 bases lay between the germline ends. This CDR3 contains 15 residues. Germline V gives CDR1 SGHRS, CDR2 YFSETQ. CDR3 loop: CASSLLGNSQETQYF. DNA for the CDR3: TGCGCCAGCAGCTTGCTGGGGAACTCCCAAGAGACCCAGTACTTC. The entire variable domain, with the rest obtained from reference TRBV5-1 and TRBJ2-5, is as follows: KAGVTQTPRYLIKTRGQQVTLSCSPISGHRSVSWYQQTPGQGLQFLFEYFSETQRNKGNFPGRFSGRQFSNSRSEMNVSTLELGDSALYLCASSLLGNSQETQYFGPGTRLLVL.

This clonotype occurred a few times. The rearrangement links TRBV4-1 to TRBJ1-1; D call uncertain. The germline V gene has CDR1 MGHRA and CDR2 YSYEKL. The CDR3 is made up of 13 amino acids. Trimming took 4 bases from V and 8 from J, leaving 14 bases between them. Here the CDR3 DNA reads TGCGCCAGCAGCCCCTTGGCCGAACCCGAAGCTTTCTTT. Translating it yields CASSPLAEPEAFF.